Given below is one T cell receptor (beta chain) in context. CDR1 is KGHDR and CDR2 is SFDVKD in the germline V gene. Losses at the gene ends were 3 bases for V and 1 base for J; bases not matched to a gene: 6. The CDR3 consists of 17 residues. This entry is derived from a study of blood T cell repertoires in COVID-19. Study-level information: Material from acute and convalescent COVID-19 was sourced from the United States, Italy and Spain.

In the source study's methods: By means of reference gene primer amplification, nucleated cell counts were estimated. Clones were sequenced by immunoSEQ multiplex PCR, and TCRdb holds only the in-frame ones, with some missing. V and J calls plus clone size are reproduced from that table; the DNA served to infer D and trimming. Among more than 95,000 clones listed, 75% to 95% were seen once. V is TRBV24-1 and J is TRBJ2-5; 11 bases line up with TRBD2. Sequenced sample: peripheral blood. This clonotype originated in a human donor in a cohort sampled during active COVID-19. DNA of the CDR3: TGTGCCACCAGTGATCCCCTAGCGGGGGGATCCCAAGAGACCCAGTACTTC. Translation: CATSDPLAGGSQETQYF.